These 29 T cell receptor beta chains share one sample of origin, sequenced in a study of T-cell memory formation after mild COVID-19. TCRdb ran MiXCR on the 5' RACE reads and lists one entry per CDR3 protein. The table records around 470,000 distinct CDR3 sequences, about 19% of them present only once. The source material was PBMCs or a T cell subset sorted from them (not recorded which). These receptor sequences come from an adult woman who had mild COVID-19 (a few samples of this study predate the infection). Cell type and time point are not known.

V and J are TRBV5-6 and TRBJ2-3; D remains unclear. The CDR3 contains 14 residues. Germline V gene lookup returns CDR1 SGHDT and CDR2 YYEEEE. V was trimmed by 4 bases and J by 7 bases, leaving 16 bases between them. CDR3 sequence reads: CASSRRTPPYTQYF. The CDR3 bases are TGTGCCAGCAGCCGAAGGACGCCACCATATACGCAGTATTTT.

The CDR3: CASSWGQGDEQYF. The CDR3 DNA follows: TGTGCCAGCAGCTGGGGACAGGGGGACGAGCAGTACTTC. The chain combines TRBV7-9 with TRBJ2-7, with TRBD1 matching over 11 bases. Trimming at V came to 4 bases and at J to 5 bases, leaving 1 base not matched to a gene. Germline assignment: CDR1 SEHNR and CDR2 FQNEAQ (reference sequence). The CDR3 covers 13 residues.

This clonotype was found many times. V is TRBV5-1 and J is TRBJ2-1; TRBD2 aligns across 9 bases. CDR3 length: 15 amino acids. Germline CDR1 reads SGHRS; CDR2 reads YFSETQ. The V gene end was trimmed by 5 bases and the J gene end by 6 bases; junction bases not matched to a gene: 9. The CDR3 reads CASRAGTSPLNEQFF. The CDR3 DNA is TGCGCCAGCAGGGCCGGGACTAGCCCCCTCAATGAGCAGTTCTTC.

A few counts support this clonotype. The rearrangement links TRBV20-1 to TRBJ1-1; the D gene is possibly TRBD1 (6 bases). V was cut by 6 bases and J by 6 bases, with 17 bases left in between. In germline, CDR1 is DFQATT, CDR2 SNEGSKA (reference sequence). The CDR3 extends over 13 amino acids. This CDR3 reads CSAYYRESSEAFF. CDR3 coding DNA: TGCAGTGCATATTACAGGGAGTCCTCTGAAGCTTTCTTT.

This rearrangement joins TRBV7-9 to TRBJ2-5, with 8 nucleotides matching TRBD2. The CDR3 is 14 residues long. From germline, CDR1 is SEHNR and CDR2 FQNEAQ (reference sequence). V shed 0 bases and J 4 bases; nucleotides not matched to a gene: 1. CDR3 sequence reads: CASSLAGGAETQYF. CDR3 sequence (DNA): TGTGCCAGCAGCTTAGCCGGGGGGGCAGAGACCCAGTACTTC.

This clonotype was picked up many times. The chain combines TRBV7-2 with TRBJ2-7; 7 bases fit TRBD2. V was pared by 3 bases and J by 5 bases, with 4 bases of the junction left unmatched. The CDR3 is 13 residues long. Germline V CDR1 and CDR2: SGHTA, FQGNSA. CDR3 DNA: TGTGCCAGCAGCTTTCGCGGGAGCCACGAGCAGTACTTC. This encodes CASSFRGSHEQYF.

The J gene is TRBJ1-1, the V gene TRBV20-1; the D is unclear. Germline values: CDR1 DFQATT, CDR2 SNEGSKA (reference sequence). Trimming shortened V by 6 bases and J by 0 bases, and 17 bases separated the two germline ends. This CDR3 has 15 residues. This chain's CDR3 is CSAAPSGRVNTEAFF. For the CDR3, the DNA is TGCAGTGCCGCCCCGTCGGGTAGAGTGAACACTGAAGCTTTCTTT.

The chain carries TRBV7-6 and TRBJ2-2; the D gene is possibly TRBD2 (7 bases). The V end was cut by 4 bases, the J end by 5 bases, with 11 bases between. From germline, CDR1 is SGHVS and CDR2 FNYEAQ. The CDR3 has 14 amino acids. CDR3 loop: CASSSRGGTGELFF. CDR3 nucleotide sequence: TGTGCCAGCAGCTCGAGGGGGGGGACCGGGGAGCTGTTTTTT.

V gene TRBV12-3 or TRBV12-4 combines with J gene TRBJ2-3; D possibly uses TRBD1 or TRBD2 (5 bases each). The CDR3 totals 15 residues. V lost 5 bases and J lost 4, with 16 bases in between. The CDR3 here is CASSDWAVGADTQYF. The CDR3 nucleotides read TGTGCCAGCAGTGACTGGGCCGTGGGGGCAGATACGCAGTATTTT.

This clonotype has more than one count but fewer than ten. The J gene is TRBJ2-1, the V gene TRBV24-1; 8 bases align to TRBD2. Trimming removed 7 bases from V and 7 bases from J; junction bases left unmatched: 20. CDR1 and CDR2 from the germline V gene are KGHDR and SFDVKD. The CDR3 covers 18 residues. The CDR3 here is CATRATSGGPSLRNEQFF. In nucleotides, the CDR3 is TGTGCCACCAGGGCGACGTCGGGAGGGCCCTCTCTACGGAATGAGCAGTTCTTC.

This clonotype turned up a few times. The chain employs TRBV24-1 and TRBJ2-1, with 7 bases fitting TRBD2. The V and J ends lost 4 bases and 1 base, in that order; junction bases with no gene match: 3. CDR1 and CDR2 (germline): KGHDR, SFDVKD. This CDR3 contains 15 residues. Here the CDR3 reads CATSEWGGSYNEQFF. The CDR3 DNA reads TGTGCCACCAGTGAGTGGGGAGGGTCCTACAATGAGCAGTTCTTC.

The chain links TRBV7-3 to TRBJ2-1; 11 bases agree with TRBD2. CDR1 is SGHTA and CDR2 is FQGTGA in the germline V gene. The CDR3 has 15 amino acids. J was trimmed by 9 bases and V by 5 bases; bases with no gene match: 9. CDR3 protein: CASSTLAGGELEQFF. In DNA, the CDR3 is TGTGCCAGCAGCACCTTAGCGGGAGGGGAGCTTGAGCAGTTCTTC.

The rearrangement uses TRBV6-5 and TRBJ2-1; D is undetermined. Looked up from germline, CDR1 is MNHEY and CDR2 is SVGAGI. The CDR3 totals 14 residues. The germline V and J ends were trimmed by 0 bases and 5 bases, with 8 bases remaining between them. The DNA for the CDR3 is TGTGCCAGCAGTTACTCCTGGGCGGACAATGAGCAGTTCTTC. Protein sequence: CASSYSWADNEQFF.

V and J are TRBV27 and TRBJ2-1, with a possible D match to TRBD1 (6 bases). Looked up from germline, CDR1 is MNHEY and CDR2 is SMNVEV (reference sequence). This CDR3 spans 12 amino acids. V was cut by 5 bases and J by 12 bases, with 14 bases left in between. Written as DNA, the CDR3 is TGTGCCAGCAGTCACAGGGACGCGGGGCAGTTCTTC. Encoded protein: CASSHRDAGQFF.

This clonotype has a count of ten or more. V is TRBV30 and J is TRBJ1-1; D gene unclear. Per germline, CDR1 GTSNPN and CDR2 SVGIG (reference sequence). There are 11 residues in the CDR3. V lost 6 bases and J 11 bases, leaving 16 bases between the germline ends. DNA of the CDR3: TGTGCCTGTGAGGGATACCGAGAGGCTTTCTTT. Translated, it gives CACEGYREAFF.

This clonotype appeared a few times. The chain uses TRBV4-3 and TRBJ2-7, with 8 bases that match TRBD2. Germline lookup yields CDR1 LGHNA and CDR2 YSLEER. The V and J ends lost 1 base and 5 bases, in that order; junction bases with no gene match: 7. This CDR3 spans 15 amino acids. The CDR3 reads CASSQAPRGGNEQYF. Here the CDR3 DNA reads TGCGCCAGCAGCCAAGCGCCCCGGGGGGGCAACGAGCAGTACTTC.

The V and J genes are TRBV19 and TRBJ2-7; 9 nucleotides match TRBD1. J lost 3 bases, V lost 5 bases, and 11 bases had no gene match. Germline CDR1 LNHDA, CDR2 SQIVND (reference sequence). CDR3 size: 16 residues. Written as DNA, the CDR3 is TGTGCCAGTAGTCCATCCGGGACAGGGAAAAACTACGAGCAGTACTTC. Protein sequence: CASSPSGTGKNYEQYF.

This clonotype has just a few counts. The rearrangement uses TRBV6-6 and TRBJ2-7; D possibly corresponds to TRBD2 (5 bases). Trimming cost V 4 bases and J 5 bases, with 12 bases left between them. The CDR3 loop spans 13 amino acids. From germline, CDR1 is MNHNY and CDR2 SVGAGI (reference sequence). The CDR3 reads CASSLLTADEQYF. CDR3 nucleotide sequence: TGTGCCAGCAGTTTGCTAACAGCGGACGAGCAGTACTTC.

The CDR3 DNA reads as TGTGCCAGCAGCCACGCCAGGGCGCGGGTCGAGCAGTACTTC. Translation: CASSHARARVEQYF. V and J are TRBV14 and TRBJ2-7; D possibly matches TRBD1 or TRBD2 (5 bases each). The V gene lost 3 bases and the J gene lost 6 bases, with 15 bases spanning the gap. The CDR3 length is 14 residues. Germline V gene sequence: CDR1 SGHDN, CDR2 FVKESK.

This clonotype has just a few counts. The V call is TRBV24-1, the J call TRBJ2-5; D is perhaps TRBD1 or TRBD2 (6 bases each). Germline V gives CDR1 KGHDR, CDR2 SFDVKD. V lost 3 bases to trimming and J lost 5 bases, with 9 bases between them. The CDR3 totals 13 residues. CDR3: CATSDGGRETQYF. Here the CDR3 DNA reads TGTGCCACCAGTGATGGGGGGCGGGAGACCCAGTACTTC.

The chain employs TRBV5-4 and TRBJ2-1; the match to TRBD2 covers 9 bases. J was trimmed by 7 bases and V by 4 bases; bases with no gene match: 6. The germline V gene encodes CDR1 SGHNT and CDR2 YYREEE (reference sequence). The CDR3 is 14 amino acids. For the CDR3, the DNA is TGTGCCAGCAGCGTGAGCGGGAGGTGGAATGAGCAGTTCTTC. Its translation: CASSVSGRWNEQFF.

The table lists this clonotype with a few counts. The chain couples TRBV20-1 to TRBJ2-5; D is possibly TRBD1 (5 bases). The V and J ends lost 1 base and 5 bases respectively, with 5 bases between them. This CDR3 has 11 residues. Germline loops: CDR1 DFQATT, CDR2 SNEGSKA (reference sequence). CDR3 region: CSARGQETQYF. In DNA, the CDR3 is TGCAGTGCTAGAGGACAGGAGACCCAGTACTTC.

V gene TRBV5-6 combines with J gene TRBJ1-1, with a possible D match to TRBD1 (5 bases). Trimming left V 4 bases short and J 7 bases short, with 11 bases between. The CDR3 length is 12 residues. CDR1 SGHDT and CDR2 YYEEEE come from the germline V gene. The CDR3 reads CASSPGHNEAFF. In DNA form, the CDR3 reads TGTGCCAGCAGCCCTGGACACAATGAAGCTTTCTTT.

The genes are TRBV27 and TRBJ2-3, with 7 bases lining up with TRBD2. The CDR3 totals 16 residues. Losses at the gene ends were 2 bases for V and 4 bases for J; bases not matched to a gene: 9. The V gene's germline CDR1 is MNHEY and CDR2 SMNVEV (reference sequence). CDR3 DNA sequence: TGTGCCAGCAGTTTAGAGTACCTAGCGGACCCAGATACGCAGTATTTT. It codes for CASSLEYLADPDTQYF.

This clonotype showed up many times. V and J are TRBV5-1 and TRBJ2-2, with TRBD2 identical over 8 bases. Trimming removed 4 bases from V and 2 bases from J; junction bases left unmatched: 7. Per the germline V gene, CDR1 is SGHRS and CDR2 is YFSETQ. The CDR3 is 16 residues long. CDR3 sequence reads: CASSPSGSFNTGELFF. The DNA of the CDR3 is TGCGCCAGCAGCCCCAGCGGGAGTTTCAACACCGGGGAGCTGTTTTTT. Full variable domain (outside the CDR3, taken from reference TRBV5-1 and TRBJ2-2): KAGVTQTPRYLIKTRGQQVTLSCSPISGHRSVSWYQQTPGQGLQFLFEYFSETQRNKGNFPGRFSGRQFSNSRSEMNVSTLELGDSALYLCASSPSGSFNTGELFFGEGSRLTVL.

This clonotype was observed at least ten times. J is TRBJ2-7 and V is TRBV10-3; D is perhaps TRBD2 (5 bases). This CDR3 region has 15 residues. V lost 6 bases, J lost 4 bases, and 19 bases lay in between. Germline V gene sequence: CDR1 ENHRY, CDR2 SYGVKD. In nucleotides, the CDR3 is TGTGCCATCAGCCGGGTCGCCACTCGAGGGTACGAGCAGTACTTC. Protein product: CAISRVATRGYEQYF.

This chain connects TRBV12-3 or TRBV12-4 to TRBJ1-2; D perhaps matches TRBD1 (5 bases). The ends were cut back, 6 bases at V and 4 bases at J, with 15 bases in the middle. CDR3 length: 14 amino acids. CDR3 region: CASSPYRGPYGYTF. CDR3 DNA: TGTGCCAGCAGCCCCTATAGGGGTCCCTATGGCTACACCTTC.

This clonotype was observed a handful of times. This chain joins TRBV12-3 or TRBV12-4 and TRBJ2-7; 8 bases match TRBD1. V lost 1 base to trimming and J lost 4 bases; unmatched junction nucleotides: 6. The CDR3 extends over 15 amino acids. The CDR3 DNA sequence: TGTGCCAGCAGTTTAGTTCGGACAGGGACTTACGAGCAGTACTTC. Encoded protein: CASSLVRTGTYEQYF.

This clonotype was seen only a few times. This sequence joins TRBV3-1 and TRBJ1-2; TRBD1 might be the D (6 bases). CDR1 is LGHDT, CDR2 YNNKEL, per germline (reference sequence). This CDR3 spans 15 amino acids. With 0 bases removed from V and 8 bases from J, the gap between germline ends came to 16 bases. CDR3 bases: TGTGCCAGCAGCCAAGATTGGTGGTCAGGGGAAGGCTACACCTTC. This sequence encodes CASSQDWWSGEGYTF. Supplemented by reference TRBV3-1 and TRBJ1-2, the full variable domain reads DTAVSQTPKYLVTQMGNDKSIKCEQNLGHDTMYWYKQDSKKFLKIMFSYNNKELIINETVPNRFSPKSPDKAHLNLHINSLELGDSAVYFCASSQDWWSGEGYTFGSGTRLTVV.